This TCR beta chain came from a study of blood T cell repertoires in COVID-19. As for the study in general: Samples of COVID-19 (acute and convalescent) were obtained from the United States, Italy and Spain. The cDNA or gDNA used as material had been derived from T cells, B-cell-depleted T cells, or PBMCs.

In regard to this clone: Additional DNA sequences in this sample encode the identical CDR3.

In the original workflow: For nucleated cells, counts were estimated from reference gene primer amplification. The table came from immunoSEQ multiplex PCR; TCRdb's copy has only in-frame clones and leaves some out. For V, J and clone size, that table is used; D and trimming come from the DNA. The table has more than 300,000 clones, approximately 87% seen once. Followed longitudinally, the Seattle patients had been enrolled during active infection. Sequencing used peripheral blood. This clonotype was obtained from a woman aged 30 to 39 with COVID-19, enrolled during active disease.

The CDR3 reads CATSDYGGSNTGELFF. The CDR3 DNA sequence: TGTGCCACCAGTGATTACGGGGGATCGAACACCGGGGAGCTGTTTTTT. The genes are TRBV24-1 and TRBJ2-2, with D perhaps matching TRBD2 (6 bases). Germline V CDR1 and CDR2: KGHDR, SFDVKD. The CDR3 runs 16 residues. V lost 2 bases, J lost 0 bases, and 9 bases lay in between.